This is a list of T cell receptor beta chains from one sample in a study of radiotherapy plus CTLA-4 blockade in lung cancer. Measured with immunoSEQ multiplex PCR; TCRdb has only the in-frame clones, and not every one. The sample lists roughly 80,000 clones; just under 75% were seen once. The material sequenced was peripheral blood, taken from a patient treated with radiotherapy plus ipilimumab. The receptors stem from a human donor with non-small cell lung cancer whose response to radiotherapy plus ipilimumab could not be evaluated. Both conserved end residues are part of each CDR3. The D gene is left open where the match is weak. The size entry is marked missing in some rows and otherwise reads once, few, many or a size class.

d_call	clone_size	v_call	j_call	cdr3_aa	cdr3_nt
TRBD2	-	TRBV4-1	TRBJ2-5	CASSHPSGGHLETQYF	TGCGCCAGCAGCCATCCTAGCGGGGGCCACCTCGAGACCCAGTACTTC
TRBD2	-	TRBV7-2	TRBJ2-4	CASSPLAGGSIQYF	TGTGCCAGCAGCCCTCTAGCGGGGGGGAGCATTCAGTACTTC
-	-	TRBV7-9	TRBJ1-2	CASDRANYGYTF	TGTGCCAGCGACAGAGCTAACTATGGCTACACCTTC
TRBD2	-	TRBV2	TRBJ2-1	CASRLGRAGASNEQFF	TGTGCCAGCAGGCTAGGTAGAGCGGGAGCGTCCAATGAGCAGTTCTTC
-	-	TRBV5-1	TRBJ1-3	CASSLGGVGDTIYF	TGCGCCAGCAGCTTGGGGGGAGTAGGTGACACCATATATTTT
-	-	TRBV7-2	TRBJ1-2	CASSSQRGDYGYTF	TGTGCCAGCAGCTCCCAGCGGGGAGACTATGGCTACACCTTC
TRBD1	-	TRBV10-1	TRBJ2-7	CASSDGQGSPYEQYF	TGCGCCAGCAGTGATGGACAGGGGAGCCCATACGAGCAGTACTTC
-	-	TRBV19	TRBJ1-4	CASSRANEKLFF	TGTGCCAGTAGCAGGGCTAATGAAAAACTGTTTTTT
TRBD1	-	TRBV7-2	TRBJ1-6	CASSLVGTGGVNSPLHF	TGTGCCAGCAGCTTAGTTGGGACAGGAGGAGTAAATTCACCCCTCCACTTT
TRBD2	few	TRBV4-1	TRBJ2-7	CASSRSGVRPGLAGGESYEQYF	TGCGCCAGCAGCCGCTCAGGCGTAAGACCGGGACTAGCGGGAGGAGAATCCTACGAGCAGTACTTC
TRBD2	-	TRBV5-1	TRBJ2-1	CASSPGLAGGVGNEQFF	TGCGCCAGCAGCCCCGGACTAGCGGGGGGCGTGGGGAATGAGCAGTTCTTC
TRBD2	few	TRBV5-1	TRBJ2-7	CASSLSSGGPGREQYF	TGCGCCAGCAGCTTGTCTAGCGGGGGGCCGGGAAGGGAGCAGTACTTC
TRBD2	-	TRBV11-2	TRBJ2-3	CASSRGGLEDTQYF	TGTGCCAGCAGCCGGGGGGGGCTGGAAGATACGCAGTATTTT
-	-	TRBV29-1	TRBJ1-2	CSVGPAWGGSSIYGYTF	TGCAGCGTTGGGCCGGCCTGGGGGGGGTCTTCGATCTATGGCTACACCTTC
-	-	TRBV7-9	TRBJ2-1	CASSFYLDSYNEQFF	TGTGCCAGCAGCTTTTATTTGGACAGTTACAATGAGCAGTTCTTC
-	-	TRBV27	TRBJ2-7	CASSFTGSSYEQYF	TGTGCCAGCAGTTTTACGGGTTCTTCCTACGAGCAGTACTTC
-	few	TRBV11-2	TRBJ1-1	CASSLPPLGGGTEAFF	TGTGCCAGCAGCTTACCCCCCCTGGGGGGAGGTACTGAAGCTTTCTTT
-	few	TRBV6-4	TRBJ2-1	CASSDTNRPAGQFF	TGTGCCAGCAGTGATACAAACAGACCGGCGGGGCAGTTCTTC
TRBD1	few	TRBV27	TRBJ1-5	CASLGTGNSNQPQHF	TGTGCCAGCCTCGGGACAGGGAATAGCAATCAGCCCCAGCATTTT
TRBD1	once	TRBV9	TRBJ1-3	CASSVSRQGSFSGNTIYF	TGTGCCAGCAGCGTATCCCGACAGGGGAGCTTCTCTGGAAACACCATATATTTT
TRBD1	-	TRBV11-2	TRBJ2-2	CASSLVGTGDTGELFF	TGTGCCAGCAGCTTAGTTGGGACAGGGGACACCGGGGAGCTGTTTTTT
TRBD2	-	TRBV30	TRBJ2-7	CACTNPTSGYEQYF	TGTGCCTGTACCAACCCGACTAGCGGGTACGAGCAGTACTTC
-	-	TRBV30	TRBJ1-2	CAWSGSAGGYTF	TGTGCCTGGAGTGGTTCGGCAGGTGGCTACACCTTC
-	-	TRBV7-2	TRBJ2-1	CASSSQGPGDEQFF	TGTGCCAGCAGCTCACAGGGGCCGGGGGATGAGCAGTTCTTC
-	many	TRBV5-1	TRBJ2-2	CASSFRTGNTGELFF	TGCGCCAGCAGCTTTAGAACAGGCAACACCGGGGAGCTGTTTTTT
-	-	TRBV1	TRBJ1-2	CTSSQDQGASGYTF	TGCACCAGCAGCCAAGATCAGGGGGCGTCTGGCTACACCTTC
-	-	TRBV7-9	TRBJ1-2	CASSLVSGYGYTF	TGTGCCAGCAGCTTAGTCTCAGGCTATGGCTACACCTTC
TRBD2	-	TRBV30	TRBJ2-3	CASKGTSGNPDTQYF	TGTGCCTCCAAGGGGACTAGCGGGAACCCAGATACGCAGTATTTT
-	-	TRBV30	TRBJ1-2	CALSGGDYGYTF	TGTGCCCTCTCCGGAGGGGACTATGGCTACACCTTC
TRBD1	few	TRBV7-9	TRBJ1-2	CASSLEDRDDTF	TGTGCCAGCAGCTTAGAGGACAGGGACGACACCTTC
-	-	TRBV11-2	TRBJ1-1	CASSLGLIPFF	TGTGCCAGCAGCTTAGGACTGATCCCTTTCTTT
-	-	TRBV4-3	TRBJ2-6	CASSQLRVSGANVLTF	TGCGCCAGCAGCCAATTGAGGGTCTCTGGGGCCAACGTCCTGACTTTC
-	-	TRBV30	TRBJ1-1	CAWDLGEVPEAFF	TGTGCCTGGGATTTGGGAGAGGTCCCTGAAGCTTTCTTT
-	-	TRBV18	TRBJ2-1	CASSPRAPLSGYEQFF	TGTGCCAGCTCACCCCGGGCCCCTCTTTCGGGGTATGAGCAGTTCTTC
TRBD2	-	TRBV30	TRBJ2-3	CAWSVYGGSIDTQYF	TGTGCCTGGAGTGTTTACGGCGGGAGCATAGATACGCAGTATTTT
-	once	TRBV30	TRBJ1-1	CAWSRPTGTEAFF	TGTGCCTGGAGCCGACCGACGGGCACTGAAGCTTTCTTT
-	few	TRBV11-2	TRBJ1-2	CASSLLGLSDGYTF	TGTGCCAGCAGCTTACTGGGACTATCGGATGGCTACACCTTC
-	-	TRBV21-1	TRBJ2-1	CASGDRQGKTYEQFF	TGTGCCAGCGGGGATCGACAGGGCAAGACCTATGAGCAGTTCTTC
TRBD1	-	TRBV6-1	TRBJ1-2	CASSGTGLGYGYTF	TGTGCCAGCAGTGGGACAGGGTTGGGCTATGGCTACACCTTC
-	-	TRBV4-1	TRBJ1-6	CASSQAVGGAGNSPLHF	TGCGCCAGCAGCCAAGCGGTGGGCGGGGCAGGTAATTCACCCCTCCACTTT
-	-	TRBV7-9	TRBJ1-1	CASSLWEHTEAFF	TGTGCCAGCAGCTTATGGGAGCACACTGAAGCTTTCTTT
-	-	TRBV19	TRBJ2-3	CASSTPGRGLSDTQYF	TGTGCCAGTAGTACCCCCGGCAGGGGCCTTTCAGATACGCAGTATTTT
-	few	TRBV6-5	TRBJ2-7	CASSRGRESSYEQYF	TGTGCCAGCAGTCGAGGACGGGAGAGCTCCTACGAGCAGTACTTC
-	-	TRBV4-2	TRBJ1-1	CASSQDLAQGNTEAFF	TGTGCCAGCAGCCAAGACTTGGCACAGGGAAACACTGAAGCTTTCTTT
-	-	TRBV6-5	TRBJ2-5	CASSTKETQYF	TGTGCCAGCAGTACAAAGGAGACCCAGTACTTC
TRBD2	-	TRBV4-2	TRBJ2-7	CASSQDLTGGREQYF	TGTGCCAGCAGCCAAGATCTTACGGGAGGACGCGAGCAGTACTTC
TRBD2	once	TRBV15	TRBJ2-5	CATSRGSSGGVQTQYF	TGTGCCACCAGCAGAGGTTCTAGCGGGGGGGTACAGACCCAGTACTTC
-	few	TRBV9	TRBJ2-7	CASSVGGDQGNEQYF	TGTGCCAGCAGCGTGGGGGGGGACCAGGGGAACGAGCAGTACTTC
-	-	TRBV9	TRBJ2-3	CASSAPGGDTQYF	TGTGCCAGCAGCGCGCCAGGGGGGGATACGCAGTATTTT